This T cell receptor beta chain was sequenced in a study of cytomegalovirus exposure and HLA in healthy donors listed by TCRdb under 2017. Regarding the complete study: An earlier analysis of fewer than 750 of the donors reported 276 Gb of sequence data and 95 million to 130 million unique TCR beta sequences obtained from roughly 170 million T cells. Roughly 300 gigabases of sequencing data and about 92 million unique TCR sequences made up an early release that covered over 550 HLA-typed donors. Of the 300 to 400 genotyped donors, 81% fell in the genetic ancestry cluster associated with self-reported Caucasian donors. The aim of the study was to test whether cataloging public T cell receptors could identify signatures of past pathogen exposure. The T cell repertoires of under 750 subjects were profiled by immunosequencing and related to cytomegalovirus serostatus. A separate validation cohort of 100 to 150 different subjects was used in addition to the roughly 720-subject first cohort. The study combined high-throughput TCR immunosequencing, statistical association of individual TCRs with disease status, and machine learning to predict cytomegalovirus infection status. To study patterns of TCR occurrence, a later analysis re-analyzed previously published TCR beta repertoires from several hundred donors and added high-resolution HLA genotyping. The later analysis used no new phenotypic data to find candidate immune exposures, relying instead on TCR beta sequences and their occurrence across donors. An earlier analysis of some 600 of the donors applied high-throughput TCR beta sequencing to assess whether each TCR beta V gene segment acted as functional or pseudogenic. Donor age, sex, ethnicity and CMV serostatus were collected together with the repertoire data. In a later genetic analysis, genome-wide SNP genotypes for about 55% of the roughly 700 donors were used, and that subset was treated as a discovery cohort. Every repertoire in the discovery cohort had been generated on one and the same sequencing platform. Both class I and class II loci were covered by HLA typing, at four-digit resolution. Typing coverage varied by locus: roughly 620-640 donors for A, B, C, DRB1 and DQB1; some 520 for DQA1; about 600 for DPA1; fewer than 480 for DPB1. Because of strong linkage in the cohort, roughly five DR-DQ haplotypes were treated as single units for association and clustering. On average, roughly 240,000 unique TCR beta nucleotide sequences were sequenced per donor among 398 genotyped donors of the cohort, with around 19% of those sequences being non-productive.

In total, just over 650 healthy bone marrow donors made up the cohort. Cohort members were all nominally healthy when sampled, although unrecorded immune exposures were likely present. The donor was CMV seronegative and was included in the group of about 400 seronegative cohort members. A peripheral blood sample was collected from each donor, and TCR beta sequencing was performed on peripheral blood mononuclear cells. Genomic DNA was extracted from the blood cell samples with the Qiagen DNeasy Blood Extraction Kit. General study outcomes and caveats: Most TCR sequences were observed very rarely across donors, whereas some public TCRs were present in many individuals. Some IMGT-functional V segments, including TRBV6-2 and TRBV6-3, could not be told apart with the 87-base-pair reads, so those segments were excluded. According to a later analysis, TCR association rates differed among HLA loci, with DRB1 alleles showing the most associated TCRs and HLA-C alleles showing the fewest. Because counts were too low, roughly 16 rarely observed V segments, including chromosome 9 orphons, were left out of the earlier analysis of 587 of the donors. The study listed 164 TCR beta chains as associated with cytomegalovirus. A cluster of highly shared sequence variants was judged likely to be a technical artifact of the sequencing pipeline. Correlated functional status among segregating V segments might reflect linkage disequilibrium, but an unknown experimental factor could not be ruled out. A later genetic analysis associated a missense DCLRE1C variant with V-gene and J-gene trimming of TCR beta chains, and an independent cohort replicated the association. In vitro tests confirmed that a few of the cytomegalovirus-associated TCR beta chains recognize cytomegalovirus antigens. At a false discovery rate of 0.05, a later analysis linked roughly 17,000 TCR beta sequences to specific HLA alleles. A later analysis found that most CMV-associated TCR beta chains appeared HLA-restricted, with HLA associations seemingly driven largely by CMV exposure. It was suggested by the authors that the approach could potentially be generalized to other disease states and immunological phenotypes. A later genetic analysis reported fewer N-insertions in productive TCRs among donors in an Asian-associated ancestry cluster than the approximately 700-donor mean. CMV serostatus was the only immune exposure information available for the cohort. A later analysis reported that several top co-occurrence clusters appeared linked to parvovirus B19, influenza, CMV and Epstein-Barr virus. Because some donors lacked HLA typing at each locus, the association tests relied only on the typed subset. Sequencing depth was assumed to be roughly uniform across donors in the presence/absence analyses, though that assumption may not hold. When HLA alleles, especially DR and DQ, strongly co-occurred, TCR associations were difficult to assign to individual alleles. The classifier was reported to diagnose cytomegalovirus status with high specificity and sensitivity in both the original cohort and the validation cohort. A further reported finding was that TCR beta sequences accurately predicted the HLA-A and HLA-B alleles for most subjects in the first cohort. This cohort had only TCR beta chains sequenced, and the lack of alpha or paired-chain data limited which features could be detected. An earlier analysis of approximately 530 of the donors showed that most TCR beta V segments appeared in productive rearrangements either about 87% or about 30% of the time, which broadly matched IMGT annotations. A later analysis found that HLA-associated TCR beta chains were more clonally expanded and had lower generation probabilities than equally common non-associated chains.

The library came from the immunoSEQ multiplex PCR assay. For the multiplex PCR, a mixture combining 60 forward primers for TCR Vbeta segments and 13 reverse primers for TCR Jbeta segments was used. The CDR3 region of rearranged TCR beta genes was amplified from genomic DNA with a multiplex PCR assay. The amplified TCR beta libraries were sequenced on the Illumina HiSeq System as 87-base-pair reads. The study's own analysis went as follows. In a later analysis, some 80 million unique TCR beta chains were counted across the approximately 640 repertoires, and roughly 11 million of these chains were shared by at least two donors. Raw reads were error-corrected and collapsed into unique sequences with a nearest-neighbor algorithm that merged closely related sequences to remove PCR and sequencing errors. CDR3 sequences were aligned to IMGT reference sequences to assign V, D and J gene segments. For a sequence to be retained, a match of at least six nucleotides to both a V gene segment and a J gene segment was required. A rearrangement was called productive if the CDR3 had no stop codons and remained in frame with V and J, and every other rearrangement was called non-productive. Following IMGT convention, CDR3 was defined as the stretch from the second conserved V-encoded cysteine to the conserved J-encoded phenylalanine. The earlier analysis of some 540 of the donors excluded any sequence lacking an unambiguous match to a single V gene segment. An earlier analysis of 450 to 650 of the donors called V segments functional above 56.7% productive rearrangements and segregating when the between-donor standard deviation exceeded 5%. A statistical classification framework was built to diagnose cytomegalovirus status from the catalog of TCR beta chain sequences. In a later analysis, V and J genes were assigned by comparing TCR nucleotide sequences against IMGT/GENE-DB human TR gene sequences. Using the TCRdist pipeline, a later analysis assigned CDR3 sequences along with most-parsimonious VDJ recombination scenarios. In a later analysis, every TCR beta chain was defined by the combination of its CDR3 amino acid sequence and its V-gene family, and reads without a unique V-gene family were dropped. As a way to deal with suspected cross-contamination and a sequencing artifact, a later analysis dropped hundreds of nucleotide sequences that were highly shared and had low generation probability. In a later analysis, a clonal expansion index for each public chain was calculated from normalized within-repertoire ranks of inferred template counts. A later analysis computed generation probabilities with a VDJ recombination model fitted to out-of-frame rearrangements, and checked the results against IGoR. A later analysis scored TCR-TCR, TCR-HLA and TCR-CMV co-occurrence with hypergeometric tests, applying a repertoire-size bias correction to TCR pairs. False discovery rates were estimated in a later analysis by permuting HLA or CMV assignments 20 times. In a later analysis, co-occurring TCRs were grouped using DBSCAN, and TCRdist sequence similarity was added for clustering within HLA-allele-positive subsets. Co-occurrence clustering excluded repertoires with fewer than 30,000 or more than 120,000 public chains, plus five with anomalous nucleotide sharing. This immuneACCESS table, as held by TCRdb, lists in-frame sequences with V and J called but not all clones. Of the missing ones, under half trace to an unresolved V gene in checked studies; the others have no known cause. The DNA gave D and trimming, while V, J and clone size come from that table. Present in this sample are approximately 160,000 clones, around 76% of which were seen just once. The top ten clonotypes cover less than 2% of the sample.

As to this clone: Its binding antigen is unknown. No clone much larger than this one lies a single base away; base qualities are absent.

From its cysteine to its phenylalanine, the CDR3 spans 13 amino acids. Here the CDR3 DNA is all that survives: 39 bases in frame from base 1. V loses 4 bases, J loses 2 bases, and the germline ends lie 6 bases apart. CDR1 and CDR2 are drawn from the germline V gene: MRHNA, SNTAGT. The source is a man in his forties or fifties in good health and CMV-seronegative. The sample consisted of PBMCs. The chain is assembled from TRBV6-4 and TRBJ1-5; D gene: possibly TRBD1, on 5 matching bases. The sequenced DNA is TGTGCCAGCAGTGTCAGGGGCAATCAGCCCCAGCATTTT. It codes for CASSVRGNQPQHF.